This T cell receptor (beta chain) is from a study of blood T cell repertoires in COVID-19. Deletions cut 4 bases from V and 0 bases from J, with 9 bases between. CDR3 length: 14 residues. Per germline, CDR1 SGHVS and CDR2 FQNEAQ. TCRdb's table, derived via immunoSEQ multiplex PCR, lists solely in-frame clones and lacks some. The repertoire holds about 83,000 clones, with more than 75% as singletons. This TCR came from a woman over 75 with active or convalescent COVID-19. This chain uses TRBV7-8 with TRBJ1-1; D is uncertain. The source material was peripheral blood. CDR3 sequence reads: CASSWEILNTEAFF. CDR3 DNA: TGTGCCAGCAGCTGGGAGATCCTGAACACTGAAGCTTTCTTT.